Below, 2 T cell receptor beta chains from the same sample are listed, as sequenced in a study of shared clonotypes between healthy human individuals. Clones were read by immunoSEQ multiplex PCR, and TCRdb kept only the in-frame ones, dropping some. This sample has about 550,000 clones, with 95% found just once. It was CD45RO-negative cells, positively selected for CCR7, that made up naive CD8 cells, with terminally differentiated effector memory CD45RA+ cells excluded. Sequencing was done on a sample of naive CD8+ T cells sorted from blood. Receptor source: a woman aged 30 to 39 in good health.

The chain employs TRBV6-5 and TRBJ1-1, with D unresolved. V shed 6 bases and J shed 2 bases, with 10 bases lying between them. This CDR3 has 13 amino acids. Per germline, CDR1 MNHEY and CDR2 SVGAGI. CDR3 sequence reads: CASRTFPNTEAFF. In nucleotides, the CDR3 is TGTGCCAGCAGGACCTTCCCAAACACTGAAGCTTTCTTT.

The chain links TRBV27 to TRBJ2-7; 10 bases are a match to TRBD2. This CDR3 is built from 14 residues. CDR1 and CDR2 from the germline V gene are MNHEY and SMNVEV (reference sequence). V trimming: 5 bases; J trimming: 7 bases; junction bases outside the gene matches: 8. The CDR3 here is CASSQPGLAREQYF. Written as DNA, the CDR3 is TGTGCCAGCAGTCAACCGGGACTAGCGAGGGAGCAGTACTTC.